The present T cell receptor (beta chain) was sequenced within a study of cytomegalovirus exposure and HLA in healthy donors (dated by TCRdb to 2016 to 2017). In the study overall: A later analysis indicated that the roughly 130 validation repertoires were generated on the platform also employed for the roughly 730 repertoires of the first cohort. The study aimed to test whether cataloging public T cell receptors could reveal signatures of past pathogen exposure. To predict cytomegalovirus infection status, the study combined high-throughput TCR immunosequencing, statistical association of individual TCRs with disease status, and machine learning. Along with the approximately 620-subject first cohort, a separate validation cohort of 120 different subjects was used.

Library creation used the immunoSEQ multiplex PCR assay. The published analysis was carried out like this. A statistical classification framework was built for diagnosing cytomegalovirus status from the catalog of TCR beta chain sequences. Entries here come from immuneACCESS through TCRdb and include only in-frame sequences with V and J called. Some clones fail to appear in such tables; in the studies checked, an unresolved V gene covers under half of the shortfall, and the cause of the remainder is unknown. V, J and clone size derive from that table, while D and trimming were established from the DNA sequence. This sample has about 63,000 clones in its table, and roughly 90% of those were observed once. The top ten clones comprise about 1.2% of the sample. Donors formed part of the validation cohort, which comprised 120 or so subjects and was distinct from the first cohort of several hundred subjects.

Of note for this clone: Its antigen is currently not known. No qualities accompany the bases; no much larger clone lies one base away.

Broader findings and caveats from the paper: A few of the identified cytomegalovirus-associated TCR beta chains were confirmed in vitro to be specific for cytomegalovirus antigens. According to the authors, the approach could potentially be generalized to other disease states and immunological phenotypes. A total of around 150 TCR beta chains were listed by the study as associated with cytomegalovirus. A later analysis found that TCRs clustered in the first cohort also tended to co-occur in the roughly 120 validation repertoires, with 90% to 95% of cluster scores above 0. In both the original and validation cohorts, the classifier was reported to diagnose cytomegalovirus status with high specificity and sensitivity. A later analysis had no HLA typing for the validation cohort, so co-occurrence there was scored across all 110 or so repertoires. Most TCR sequences were observed very rarely across donors, whereas some public TCRs were present in many individuals.

The receptor comes from a woman younger than 35 in good health and CMV-seronegative. Sequences were obtained from PBMCs.

The nucleotide sequence is TGTGCCAGTATGGAGAGACAGGGGCTCTACGAGCAGTACTTC. Its protein product is CASMERQGLYEQYF. The V and J segments used are TRBV5-8 and TRBJ2-7; the junction holds 8 bases that match TRBD1. The germline V gene encodes CDR1 SGHTS and CDR2 YDEGEE. Trimming takes 8 bases off V and 3 bases off J; junction bases not matched to a gene: 10. From the cysteine up to the phenylalanine, the CDR3 has a length of 14 residues. The retained sequence is limited to the CDR3, 42 bases, with the frame set at the first base. Extended through the reference TRBV5-8 and TRBJ2-7 proteins, this CDR3 yields the full variable domain: EAGVTQSPTHLIKTRGQQATLRCSPISGHTSVYWYQQALGLGLQFLLWYDEGEERNRGNFPPRFSGRQFPNYSSELNVNALELEDSALYLCASMERQGLYEQYFGPGTRLTVT.